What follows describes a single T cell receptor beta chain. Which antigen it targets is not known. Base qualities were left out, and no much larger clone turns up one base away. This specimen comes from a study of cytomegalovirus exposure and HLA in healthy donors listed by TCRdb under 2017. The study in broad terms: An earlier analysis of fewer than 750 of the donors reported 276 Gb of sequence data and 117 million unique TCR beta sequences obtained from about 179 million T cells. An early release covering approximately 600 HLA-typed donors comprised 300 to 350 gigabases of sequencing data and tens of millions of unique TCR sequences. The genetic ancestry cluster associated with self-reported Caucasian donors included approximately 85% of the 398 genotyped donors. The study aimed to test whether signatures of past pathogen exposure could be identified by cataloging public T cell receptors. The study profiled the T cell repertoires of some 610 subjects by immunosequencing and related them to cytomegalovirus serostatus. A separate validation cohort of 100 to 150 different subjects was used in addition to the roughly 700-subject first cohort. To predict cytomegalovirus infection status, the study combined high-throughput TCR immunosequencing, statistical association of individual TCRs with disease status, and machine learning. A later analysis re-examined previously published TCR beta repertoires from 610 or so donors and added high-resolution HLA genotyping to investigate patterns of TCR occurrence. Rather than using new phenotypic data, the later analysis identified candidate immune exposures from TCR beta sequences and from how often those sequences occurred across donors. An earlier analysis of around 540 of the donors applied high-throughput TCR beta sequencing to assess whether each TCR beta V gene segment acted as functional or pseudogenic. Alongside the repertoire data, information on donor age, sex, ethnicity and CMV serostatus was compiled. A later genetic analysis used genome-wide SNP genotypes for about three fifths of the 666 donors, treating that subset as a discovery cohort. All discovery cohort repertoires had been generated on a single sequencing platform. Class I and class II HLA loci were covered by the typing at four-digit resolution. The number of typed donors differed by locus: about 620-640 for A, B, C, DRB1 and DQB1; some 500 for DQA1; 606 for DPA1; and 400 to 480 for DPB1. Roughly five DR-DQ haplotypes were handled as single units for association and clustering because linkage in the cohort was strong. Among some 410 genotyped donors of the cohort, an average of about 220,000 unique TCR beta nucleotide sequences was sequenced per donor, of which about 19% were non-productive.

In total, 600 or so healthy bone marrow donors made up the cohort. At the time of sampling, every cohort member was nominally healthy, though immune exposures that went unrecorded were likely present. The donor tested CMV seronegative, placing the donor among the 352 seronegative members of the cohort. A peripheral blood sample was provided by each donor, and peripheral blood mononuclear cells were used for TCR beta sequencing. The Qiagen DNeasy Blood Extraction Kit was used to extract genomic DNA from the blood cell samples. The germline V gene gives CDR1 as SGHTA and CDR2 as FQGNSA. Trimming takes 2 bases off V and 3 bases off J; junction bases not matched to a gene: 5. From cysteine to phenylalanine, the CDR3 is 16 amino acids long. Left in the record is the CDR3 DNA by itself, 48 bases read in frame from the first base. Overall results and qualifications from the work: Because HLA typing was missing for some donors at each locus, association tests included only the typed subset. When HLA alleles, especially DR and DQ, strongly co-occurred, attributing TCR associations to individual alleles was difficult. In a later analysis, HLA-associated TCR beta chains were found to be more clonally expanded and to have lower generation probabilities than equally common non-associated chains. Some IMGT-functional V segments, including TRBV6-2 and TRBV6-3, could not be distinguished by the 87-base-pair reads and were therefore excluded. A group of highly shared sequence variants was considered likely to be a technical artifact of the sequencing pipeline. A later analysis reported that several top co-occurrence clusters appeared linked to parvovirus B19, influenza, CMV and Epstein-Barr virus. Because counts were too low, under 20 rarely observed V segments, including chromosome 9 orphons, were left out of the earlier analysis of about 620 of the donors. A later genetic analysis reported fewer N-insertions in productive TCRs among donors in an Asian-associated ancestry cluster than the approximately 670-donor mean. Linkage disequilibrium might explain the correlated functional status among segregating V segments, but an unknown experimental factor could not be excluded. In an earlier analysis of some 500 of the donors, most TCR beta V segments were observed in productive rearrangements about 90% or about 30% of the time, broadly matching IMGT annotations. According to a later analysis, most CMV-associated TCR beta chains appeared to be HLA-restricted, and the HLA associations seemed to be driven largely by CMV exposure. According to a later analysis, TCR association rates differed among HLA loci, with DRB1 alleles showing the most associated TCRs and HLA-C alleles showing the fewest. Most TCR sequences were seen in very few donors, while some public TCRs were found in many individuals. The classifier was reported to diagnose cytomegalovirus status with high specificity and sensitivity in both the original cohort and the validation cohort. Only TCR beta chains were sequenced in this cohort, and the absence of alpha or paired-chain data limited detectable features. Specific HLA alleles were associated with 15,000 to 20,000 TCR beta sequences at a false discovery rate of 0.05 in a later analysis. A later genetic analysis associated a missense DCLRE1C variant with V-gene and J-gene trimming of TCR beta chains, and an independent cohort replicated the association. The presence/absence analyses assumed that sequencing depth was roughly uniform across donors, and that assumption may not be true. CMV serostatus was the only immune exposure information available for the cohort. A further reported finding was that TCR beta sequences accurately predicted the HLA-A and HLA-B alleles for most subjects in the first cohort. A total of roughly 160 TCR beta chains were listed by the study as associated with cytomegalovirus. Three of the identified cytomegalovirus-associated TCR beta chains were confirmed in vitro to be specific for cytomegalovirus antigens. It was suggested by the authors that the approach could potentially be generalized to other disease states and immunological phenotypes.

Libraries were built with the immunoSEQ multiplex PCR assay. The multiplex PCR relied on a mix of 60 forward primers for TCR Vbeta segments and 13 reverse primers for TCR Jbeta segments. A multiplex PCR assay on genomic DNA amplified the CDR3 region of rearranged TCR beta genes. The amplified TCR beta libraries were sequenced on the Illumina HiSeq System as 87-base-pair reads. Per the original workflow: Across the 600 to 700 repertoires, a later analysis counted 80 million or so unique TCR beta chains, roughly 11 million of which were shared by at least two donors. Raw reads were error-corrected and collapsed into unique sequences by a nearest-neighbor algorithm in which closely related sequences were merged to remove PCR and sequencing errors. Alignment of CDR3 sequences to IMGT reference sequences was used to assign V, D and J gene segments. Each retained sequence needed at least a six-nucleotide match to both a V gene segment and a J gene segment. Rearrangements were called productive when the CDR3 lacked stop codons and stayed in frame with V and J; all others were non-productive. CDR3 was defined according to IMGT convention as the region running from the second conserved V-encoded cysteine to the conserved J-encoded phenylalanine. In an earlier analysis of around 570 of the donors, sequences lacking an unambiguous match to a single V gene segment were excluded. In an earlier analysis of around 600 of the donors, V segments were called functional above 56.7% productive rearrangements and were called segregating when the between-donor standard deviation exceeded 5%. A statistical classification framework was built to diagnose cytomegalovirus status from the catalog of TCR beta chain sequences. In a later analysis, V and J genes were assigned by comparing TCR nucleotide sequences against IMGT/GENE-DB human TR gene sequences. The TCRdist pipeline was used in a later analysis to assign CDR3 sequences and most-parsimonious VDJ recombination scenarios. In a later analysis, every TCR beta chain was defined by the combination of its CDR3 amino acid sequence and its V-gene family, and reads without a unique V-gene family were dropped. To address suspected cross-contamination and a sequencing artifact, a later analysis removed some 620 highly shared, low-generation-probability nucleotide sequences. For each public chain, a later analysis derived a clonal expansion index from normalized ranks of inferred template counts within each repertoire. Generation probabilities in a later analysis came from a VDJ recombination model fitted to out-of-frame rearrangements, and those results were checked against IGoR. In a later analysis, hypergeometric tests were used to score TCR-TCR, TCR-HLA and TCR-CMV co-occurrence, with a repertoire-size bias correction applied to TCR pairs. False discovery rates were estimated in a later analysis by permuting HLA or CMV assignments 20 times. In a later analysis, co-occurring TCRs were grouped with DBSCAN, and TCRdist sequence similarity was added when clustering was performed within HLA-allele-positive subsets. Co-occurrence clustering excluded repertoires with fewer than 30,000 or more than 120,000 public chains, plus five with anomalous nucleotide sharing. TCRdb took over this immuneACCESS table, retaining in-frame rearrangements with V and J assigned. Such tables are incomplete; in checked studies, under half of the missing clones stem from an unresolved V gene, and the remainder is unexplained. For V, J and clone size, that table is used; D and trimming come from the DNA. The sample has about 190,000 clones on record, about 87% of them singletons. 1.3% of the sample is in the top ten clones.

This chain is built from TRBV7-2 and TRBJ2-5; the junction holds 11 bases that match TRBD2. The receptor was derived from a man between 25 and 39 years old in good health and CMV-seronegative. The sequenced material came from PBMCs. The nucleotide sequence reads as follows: TGTGCCAGCAGCTTATCCGTTAGCGGGAGGGAAGAGACCCAGTACTTC. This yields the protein CASSLSVSGREETQYF. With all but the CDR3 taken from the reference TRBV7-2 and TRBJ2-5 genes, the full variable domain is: GAGVSQSPSNKVTEKGKDVELRCDPISGHTALYWYRQSLGQGLEFLIYFQGNSAPDKSGLPSDRFSAERTGGSVSTLTIQRTQQEDSAVYLCASSLSVSGREETQYFGPGTRLLVL.